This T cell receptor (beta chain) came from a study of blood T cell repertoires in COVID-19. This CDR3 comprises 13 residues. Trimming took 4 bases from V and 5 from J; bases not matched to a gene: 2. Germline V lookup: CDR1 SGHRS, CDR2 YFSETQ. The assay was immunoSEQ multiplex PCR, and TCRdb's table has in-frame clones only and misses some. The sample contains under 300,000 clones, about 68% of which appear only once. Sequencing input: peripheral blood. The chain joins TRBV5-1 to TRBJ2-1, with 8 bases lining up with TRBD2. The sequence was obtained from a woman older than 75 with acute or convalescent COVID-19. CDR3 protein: CASSHGGDNEQFF. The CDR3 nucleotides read TGCGCCAGCAGCCACGGGGGGGACAATGAGCAGTTCTTC.